A single count supports the clone carrying this T cell receptor (beta chain). The data stem from a study of blood T cell repertoires in COVID-19. Sequenced by immunoSEQ multiplex PCR; TCRdb stores in-frame clones only, minus some. The sample carries 80,000 to 100,000 clones, roughly 82% recorded once. Germline V CDR1 and CDR2: LNHDA, SQIVND (reference sequence). The CDR3 totals 13 residues. The V end was cut by 6 bases, the J end by 3 bases, with 11 bases between. The sequenced material came from peripheral blood. J is TRBJ1-2 and V is TRBV19; perhaps TRBD1 as D (6 bases). The sequence was obtained from a man in his 70s with active or convalescent COVID-19. The chain's CDR3 is CASSLGGHYGYTF. The CDR3 DNA reads as TGTGCCAGTAGCCTGGGGGGGCACTATGGCTACACCTTC.